This paragraph covers one TCR beta chain sequence. Germline V gene data show CDR1 as LNHDA and CDR2 as SQIVND (reference sequence). The CDR3 length is 12 residues. Trimming took 4 bases from V and 7 from J, leaving 7 bases between them. This record comes from a study of OX40 agonist ivuxolimab in advanced cancers. Across the whole study: Patients took ivuxolimab, an agonistic anti-OX40 (CD134) antibody. Eligibility admitted prior anti-PD-1, anti-PD-L1 or anti-CTLA-4 therapy; about 40% had some.

Profiled with immunoSEQ multiplex PCR; TCRdb holds only in-frame clones, not every one. The sample shows 55,000 to 70,000 clones, over 80% of them seen only once. The V gene is TRBV19, the J gene TRBJ2-2; the D is unclear. Sample: CD4+ or CD8+ T cells sorted from blood, taken in a trial of the OX40 agonist ivuxolimab. This sequence originates from an adult with an advanced solid tumor such as melanoma, head and neck, liver or kidney cancer. The CDR3 DNA sequence: TGTGCCAGTAGTAACCGAGGCGGGGAGCTGTTTTTT. Its translation is CASSNRGGELFF.